These 12 T cell receptor beta chains were sequenced from one sample in a study of blood T cell repertoires in COVID-19. Only in-frame clones appear in the TCRdb table, and some are missing; sequencing was by immunoSEQ multiplex PCR. The sample holds about 95,000 clones, 87% seen once. Sequencing was carried out using peripheral blood. These receptors came from a human donor in a cohort sampled during active COVID-19.

The chain employs TRBV7-9 and TRBJ1-1; no clear D gene. The CDR3 consists of 14 residues. Germline V gene lookup returns CDR1 SEHNR and CDR2 FQNEAQ (reference sequence). The V end was cut by 6 bases, the J end by 5 bases, with 16 bases between. The CDR3, as DNA: TGTGCCAGCAGGGATGACAACTTGCTGACTGAAGCTTTCTTT. Translating it yields CASRDDNLLTEAFF.

The gene calls are TRBV7-9 and TRBJ2-4; D gene uncertain. The CDR3 runs 16 residues. Germline V gene data show CDR1 as SEHNR and CDR2 as FQNEAQ (reference sequence). V lost 1 base, J lost 1 base, and 11 bases lay in between. The CDR3 protein is CASSLGGSRAKNIQYF. The CDR3 nucleotides are TGTGCCAGCAGCTTAGGTGGCTCGAGGGCCAAAAACATTCAGTACTTC.

V and J are TRBV13 and TRBJ1-5; D gene uncertain. This CDR3 is built from 15 residues. The V end lost 0 bases, the J end lost 5 bases, and 11 bases lay between the germline ends. The germline gives CDR1 PRHDT, CDR2 FYEKMQ (reference sequence). This chain's CDR3 is CASSLGLSGHQPQHF. The CDR3 bases are TGTGCCAGCAGCTTAGGCCTCAGCGGCCATCAGCCCCAGCATTTT.

The chain links TRBV7-2 to TRBJ2-7, with TRBD1 matching 8 bases. J was trimmed by 6 bases and V by 1 base; bases with no gene match: 5. CDR1 and CDR2 from the germline V gene are SGHTA and FQGNSA. CDR3 size: 14 residues. The CDR3 loop is CASSLGGRGREQYF. The CDR3 nucleotides read TGTGCCAGCAGCTTAGGGGGCAGGGGGCGCGAGCAGTACTTC.

This clone came up once. The chain joins TRBV7-9 to TRBJ2-7; 12 positions match TRBD1. CDR1 and CDR2 (germline): SEHNR, FQNEAQ (reference sequence). V trimming: 1 base; J trimming: 5 bases; junction bases outside the gene matches: 3. The length of the CDR3 is 15 residues. The CDR3 is CASSLVGTGGHEQYF. CDR3 nucleotides: TGTGCCAGCAGCTTAGTCGGGACAGGGGGCCACGAGCAGTACTTC.

This chain connects TRBV6-5 to TRBJ2-7; D is undetermined. With 6 bases removed from V and 3 bases from J, the gap between germline ends came to 15 bases. Germline V CDR1 and CDR2: MNHEY, SVGAGI. The CDR3 extends over 14 amino acids. CDR3 protein: CASSRARVDYEQYF. CDR3 DNA: TGTGCCAGCAGCCGCGCGCGTGTCGACTACGAGCAGTACTTC.

This chain links TRBV29-1 with TRBJ2-7; TRBD2 might be the D (7 bases). Germline V gives CDR1 SQVTM, CDR2 ANQGSEA. The V and J ends lost 6 bases and 6 bases respectively, with 12 bases between them. The CDR3 is 11 residues long. Here the CDR3 reads CSVGGVGEQYF. Here the CDR3 DNA reads TGCAGCGTAGGGGGGGTTGGCGAGCAGTACTTC.

The chain links TRBV6-5 to TRBJ2-1; TRBD1 matches at 8 bases. Germline assignment: CDR1 MNHEY and CDR2 SVGAGI. V lost 8 bases, J lost 9 bases, and 3 bases stayed unmatched. There are 11 residues in the CDR3. The CDR3 DNA follows: TGTGCCAGCTCAGGGGGCGGTGAGCAGTTCTTC. It encodes CASSGGGEQFF.

This chain connects TRBV19 to TRBJ2-3; TRBD1 matches 7 bases. The CDR3 is made up of 14 amino acids. Per the germline V gene, CDR1 is LNHDA and CDR2 is SQIVND (reference sequence). Trimming cost V 3 bases and J 11 bases; bases outside gene matches: 11. The CDR3 sequence is CASSISPGQSLQYF. The CDR3 bases are TGTGCCAGTAGTATTTCACCGGGACAGTCTTTGCAGTATTTT.

The chain uses TRBV5-1 and TRBJ1-1; D remains unclear. CDR1 is SGHRS and CDR2 is YFSETQ in the germline V gene. The ends were cut back, 6 bases at V and 2 bases at J, with 11 bases in the middle. This CDR3 is 13 amino acids long. The CDR3 sequence: CASTQALNTEAFF. CDR3 DNA sequence: TGCGCCAGCACCCAAGCCCTCAACACTGAAGCTTTCTTT.

The CDR3 region has the DNA TGTGCCAGCAGCTATAGACTAGCGGGGGGTTCAGATACGCAGTATTTT. Translating gives CASSYRLAGGSDTQYF. The chain is built from TRBV7-3 and TRBJ2-3; 13 bases map to TRBD2. The CDR3 extends over 16 amino acids. After removal of 4 bases from V and 4 bases from J, the junction contained 5 bases not matched to a gene. The germline gives CDR1 SGHTA, CDR2 FQGTGA.

The rearrangement links TRBV3-1 (or the pseudogene TRBV3-2) to TRBJ1-2; D possibly corresponds to TRBD1 (5 bases). Germline V gives CDR1 LGHDT, CDR2 YNNKEL (reference sequence). CDR3 length equals 15 residues. V lost 0 bases, J lost 8 bases, and 16 bases lay in between. CDR3 nucleotides: TGTGCCAGCAGCCAAGATCCGGGGGTGAGGGGCGGCTACACCTTC. It yields the protein CASSQDPGVRGGYTF.